This section outlines one T cell receptor (beta chain) sequence together with its context. This specimen belongs to a study of technical replicates of blood from a handful of donors. The CDR3 length is 17 residues. Germline assignment: CDR1 SGHRS and CDR2 YFSETQ. Losses at the gene ends were 0 bases for V and 1 base for J; bases not matched to a gene: 7. TCRdb's table, derived via immunoSEQ multiplex PCR, lists solely in-frame clones and lacks some. The data contain about 100,000 clones, under 97% of them seen just once; the ten biggest clones take up about 0.21%. The receptor's source is a human donor in good health. Specimen: T cells isolated from PBMCs. This sequence joins TRBV5-1 and TRBJ2-3, with TRBD2 identical over 8 bases. The CDR3 coding sequence is TGCGCCAGCAGCTTGGGCGGTATGACTAGCGGCACAGATACGCAGTATTTT. The encoded protein is CASSLGGMTSGTDTQYF.